Presented here are 14 T cell receptor beta chains from one specimen sequenced in a study of cytomegalovirus exposure and HLA in healthy donors. Primers included in the PCR were 60 Vbeta and 13 Jbeta primers. Libraries were prepared by immunoSEQ multiplex PCR; TCRdb keeps only in-frame clonotypes and omits some of them. Of some 220,000 clones listed, around four fifths were seen once; the top ten hold around 2.8%. The specimen was PBMCs. Source of these receptors: a woman aged 60 to 75 in good health and CMV-seropositive.

On this clone: At one end the junction does not follow the germline gene, possibly because of a read error. The genes are TRBV7-9 and TRBJ1-2; maybe TRBD1 (5 bases). The CDR3 loop spans 16 amino acids. The germline CDR1 and CDR2 sequences are SEHNR and FQNEAQ (reference sequence). CDR3 DNA sequence: TGTTCCAGCAGCTCCACCTTCAGGGTTAAAGACTATGGCTACACCTTC. This encodes CSSSSTFRVKDYGYTF.

The CDR3 region is CAWSVSDYGYTF. The DNA of the CDR3 is TGTGCCTGGAGTGTGTCAGACTATGGCTACACCTTC. The chain couples TRBV30 to TRBJ1-2; no clear D. The germline CDR1 and CDR2 sequences are GTSNPN and SVGIG (reference sequence). V lost 0 bases to trimming and J lost 3 bases, with 5 bases between them. The CDR3 length is 12 residues.

This chain links TRBV18 with TRBJ2-7, with 10 nucleotides matching TRBD1. There are 15 residues in the CDR3. The V gene end was trimmed by 3 bases and the J gene end by 2 bases; junction bases not matched to a gene: 4. CDR1 KGHSH and CDR2 LQKENI come from the germline V gene. The CDR3 nucleotides read TGTGCCAGCTCACCCGGGACAGGGGTGCCCTACGAGCAGTACTTC. This translates into CASSPGTGVPYEQYF. The complete variable domain, with remaining parts taken from reference TRBV18 and TRBJ2-7, reads NAGVMQNPRHLVRRRGQEARLRCSPMKGHSHVYWYRQLPEEGLKFMVYLQKENIIDESGMPKERFSAEFPKEGPSILRIQQVVRGDSAAYFCASSPGTGVPYEQYFGPGTRLTVT.

The V gene is TRBV18, the J gene TRBJ1-2, with 7 bases that match TRBD1. The V and J ends lost 5 bases and 1 base, in that order; junction bases with no gene match: 7. Germline CDR1 is KGHSH and CDR2 is LQKENI. CDR3 length: 15 amino acids. The CDR3 region has the DNA TGTGCCAGCTCAAAAGAAACAGGGGATAACTATGGCTACACCTTC. This sequence encodes CASSKETGDNYGYTF.

This clone was detected once. The V call is TRBV5-1, the J call TRBJ2-1; no clear D. There are 13 residues in the CDR3. Trimming pared 2 bases from V and 4 bases from J, leaving 7 bases between. Germline CDR1 reads SGHRS; CDR2 reads YFSETQ. The CDR3 is CASSFQAYNEQFF. The CDR3 region has the DNA TGCGCCAGCAGCTTTCAGGCATACAATGAGCAGTTCTTC.

V usage is TRBV11-3 and J usage is TRBJ2-6, with 7 bases lining up with TRBD1. The CDR3 has 20 residues. Germline V lookup: CDR1 SGHNT, CDR2 YENEEA. The V and J ends lost 5 bases and 0 bases, in that order; junction bases with no gene match: 16. The CDR3 DNA reads as TGTGCCAGCAGCGTTGGGAGCGGCAGGGGGATCAGCTCTGGGGCCAACGTCCTGACTTTC. Protein sequence: CASSVGSGRGISSGANVLTF.

The rearrangement links TRBV5-4 to TRBJ1-2, with D perhaps TRBD1 (5 bases). V lost 0 bases to trimming and J lost 2 bases, with 11 bases between them. Germline values: CDR1 SGHNT, CDR2 YYREEE (reference sequence). This CDR3 is built from 15 residues. The CDR3 DNA is TGTGCCAGCAGCTTGGATCAGGGAAAGAACTATGGCTACACCTTC. Protein sequence: CASSLDQGKNYGYTF.

V usage is TRBV2 and J usage is TRBJ2-1, with D possibly being TRBD2 (5 bases). The germline V and J ends were trimmed by 6 bases and 10 bases, with 13 bases remaining between them. The V gene's germline CDR1 is SNHLY and CDR2 FYNNEI. This CDR3 spans 12 amino acids. The CDR3 here is CASRPDSQEQFF. The DNA of the CDR3 is TGTGCCAGCAGACCGGACTCGCAGGAGCAGTTCTTC.

This sequence joins TRBV5-1 and TRBJ2-2; 7 nucleotides line up with TRBD2. Germline assignment: CDR1 SGHRS and CDR2 YFSETQ. The CDR3 is 16 amino acids. With V trimmed by 5 bases and J by 4 bases, 11 bases remained unmatched. CDR3 region: CASSGFRLAATGELFF. The CDR3 nucleotides read TGCGCCAGCAGTGGCTTTCGGCTAGCGGCCACCGGGGAGCTGTTTTTT.

This chain uses TRBV28 with TRBJ2-7; TRBD1 might be the D (5 bases). CDR3 length: 14 residues. Trimming took off 6 bases at V and 3 bases at J, with 15 bases between the two ends. Germline V gives CDR1 MDHEN, CDR2 SYDVKM. The CDR3 DNA is TGTGCCAGCAGCCTAACAGGCTCCCTCTACGAGCAGTACTTC. This encodes CASSLTGSLYEQYF.

The chain couples TRBV7-2 to TRBJ2-5; tentative D call: TRBD2 (5 bases). Germline-derived CDR1 and CDR2 are SGHTA and FQGNSA. The CDR3 has 14 residues. Deletions cut 5 bases from V and 4 bases from J, with 14 bases between. DNA for the CDR3: TGTGCCAGCAGCCAACTAGAGACGGGAGAGACCCAGTACTTC. Protein sequence: CASSQLETGETQYF.

This clone was seen a handful of times. J is TRBJ1-5 and V is TRBV5-1; D call uncertain. Germline V gene data show CDR1 as SGHRS and CDR2 as YFSETQ. The CDR3 length is 15 residues. Trimming removed 0 bases at V and 0 bases at J, with 7 bases between. The CDR3 loop is CASSLGGNSNQPQHF. CDR3 DNA: TGCGCCAGCAGCTTGGGAGGGAATAGCAATCAGCCCCAGCATTTT.

The rearrangement uses TRBV9 and TRBJ2-5, with a tentative D call TRBD2 (5 bases). Trimming took off 0 bases at V and 0 bases at J, with 18 bases between the two ends. The CDR3 is made up of 18 amino acids. CDR1 and CDR2 (germline): SGDLS, YYNGEE. The CDR3 coding sequence is TGTGCCAGCAGCGTAGCTTCGAGGGAGTCCCTTTACCAAGAGACCCAGTACTTC. As protein: CASSVASRESLYQETQYF.

A remark on this clone: Other DNA sequences in this specimen translate into the identical CDR3. This chain connects TRBV5-1 to TRBJ2-3, with D possibly being TRBD2 (5 bases). The germline V and J ends were trimmed by 2 bases and 3 bases, with 7 bases remaining between them. The CDR3 is 13 residues long. Germline V gives CDR1 SGHRS, CDR2 YFSETQ. CDR3 amino acids: CASSLGGTDTQYF. As DNA, the CDR3 is TGCGCCAGCAGCTTAGGCGGGACAGATACGCAGTATTTT.